Shown below are 5 T cell receptor beta chains from a single sample sequenced in a study of neurological immune-mediated disorders (dated by TCRdb to the late 2010s). The library was obtained by 5' RACE. Sequenced on an Illumina HiSeq 2500. In TCRdb, the public reads were trimmed at Q25 with fastp and aligned with MiXCR, with productive beta chains retained. Each CDR3 protein appears once, grouped with its most common genes and DNA. The sample data list about 55,000 distinct CDR3 sequences, and about 3.5% of these were observed just once. The ten biggest clones cover roughly 1.5% of the sample. The specimen sequenced was PBMCs. Receptors were obtained from a man aged 25-40 years with multiple sclerosis.

Many counts were recorded for this clonotype. The chain combines TRBV20-1 with TRBJ2-1, with D perhaps TRBD2 (6 bases). CDR1 DFQATT and CDR2 SNEGSKA come from the germline V gene (reference sequence). This CDR3 spans 11 amino acids. V was cut by 4 bases and J by 12 bases, with 13 bases left in between. The CDR3 bases are TGCAGTGCTAAGAGTGCGGGGTGGCAGTTCTTC. The encoded protein is CSAKSAGWQFF.

This clonotype was seen at least ten times. This chain connects TRBV12-3 or TRBV12-4 to TRBJ2-5; TRBD2 aligns across 7 bases. This CDR3 is built from 15 residues. With 1 base clipped from V and 5 bases from J, the junction kept 7 bases outside the gene matches. The CDR3 loop is CASSLEGSGAETQYF. In DNA, the CDR3 is TGTGCCAGCAGTTTAGAAGGGAGCGGGGCCGAGACCCAGTACTTC.

This clonotype came up many times. V usage is TRBV18 and J usage is TRBJ1-3; D is ambiguous. V gave up 1 base and J gave up 0 bases, with 7 bases separating them. Germline CDR1 and CDR2: KGHSH and LQKENI. The CDR3 totals 15 residues. The CDR3 reads CASSPQANSGNTIYF. The CDR3 DNA follows: TGTGCCAGCTCACCACAGGCGAACTCTGGAAACACCATATATTTT.

This clonotype came up many times. At one boundary the junction diverges from the germline segment, which might be a read error. The V and J genes are TRBV10-3 and TRBJ1-5; D not certain. The CDR3 totals 12 residues. In germline, CDR1 is ENHRY, CDR2 SYGVKD. The CDR3 coding sequence is TGTGCCATCAGTGAGGGTGTTCAGCCCCAGAATTTT. Protein: CAISEGVQPQNF.

This clonotype was detected ten times or more. J is TRBJ2-3 and V is TRBV5-4, with TRBD1 as a possible D gene (5 bases). CDR3 length: 16 residues. Trimming shortened V by 4 bases and J by 2 bases, and 17 bases separated the two germline ends. Germline CDR1 reads SGHNT; CDR2 reads YYREEE (reference sequence). The CDR3 DNA reads as TGTGCCAGCAGCCGTAGACAGCGAATATCCACAGATACGCAGTATTTT. This gives the protein CASSRRQRISTDTQYF. Filled out from reference TRBV5-4 and TRBJ2-3, the complete variable domain reads ETGVTQSPTHLIKTRGQQVTLRCSSQSGHNTVSWYQQALGQGPQFIFQYYREEENGRGNFPPRFSGLQFPNYSSELNVNALELDDSALYLCASSRRQRISTDTQYFGPGTRLTVL.